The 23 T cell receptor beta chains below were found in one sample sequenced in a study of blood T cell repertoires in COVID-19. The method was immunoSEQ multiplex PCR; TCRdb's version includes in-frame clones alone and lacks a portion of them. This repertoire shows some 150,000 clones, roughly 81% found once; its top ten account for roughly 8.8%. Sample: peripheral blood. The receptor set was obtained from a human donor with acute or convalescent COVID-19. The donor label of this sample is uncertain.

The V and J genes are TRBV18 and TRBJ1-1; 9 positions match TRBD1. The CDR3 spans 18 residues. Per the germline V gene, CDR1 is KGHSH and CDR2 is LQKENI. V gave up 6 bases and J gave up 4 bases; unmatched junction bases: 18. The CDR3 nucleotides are TGTGCCAGCTCCCGTTACCGGGACAGGGAAGGGAGTGGCACTGAAGCTTTCTTT. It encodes CASSRYRDREGSGTEAFF.

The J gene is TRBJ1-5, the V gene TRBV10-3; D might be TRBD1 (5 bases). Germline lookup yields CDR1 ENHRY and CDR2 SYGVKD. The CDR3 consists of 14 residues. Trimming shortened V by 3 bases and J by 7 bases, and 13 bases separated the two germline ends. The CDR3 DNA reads TGTGCCATCAGTGAAGTTCAGGGAGGCCAGCCCCAGCATTTT. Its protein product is CAISEVQGGQPQHF.

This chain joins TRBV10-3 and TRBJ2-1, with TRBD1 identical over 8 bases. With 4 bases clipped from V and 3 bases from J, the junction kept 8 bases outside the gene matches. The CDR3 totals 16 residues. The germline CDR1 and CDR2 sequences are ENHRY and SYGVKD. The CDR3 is CAISAEGGQVYNEQFF. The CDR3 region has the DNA TGTGCCATCAGTGCCGAAGGGGGACAGGTCTACAATGAGCAGTTCTTC.

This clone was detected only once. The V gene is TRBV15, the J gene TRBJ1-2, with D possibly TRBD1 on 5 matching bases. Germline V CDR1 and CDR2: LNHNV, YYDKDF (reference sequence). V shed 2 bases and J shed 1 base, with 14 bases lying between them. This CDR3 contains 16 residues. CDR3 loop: CATSRTDRAFNYGYTF. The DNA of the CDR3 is TGTGCCACCAGCAGAACTGACAGAGCGTTTAACTATGGCTACACCTTC.

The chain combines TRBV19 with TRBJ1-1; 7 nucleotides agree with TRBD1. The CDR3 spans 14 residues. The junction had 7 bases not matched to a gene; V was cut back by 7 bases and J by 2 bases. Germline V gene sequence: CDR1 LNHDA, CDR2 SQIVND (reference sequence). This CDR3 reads CASNPTGRNTEAFF. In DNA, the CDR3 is TGTGCCAGTAACCCGACAGGGCGAAACACTGAAGCTTTCTTT.

CDR3 loop: CATSNRALSGHNEQFF. The CDR3, as DNA: TGTGCCACCAGTAACAGGGCCCTTTCAGGGCACAATGAGCAGTTCTTC. The genes are TRBV24-1 and TRBJ2-1; D perhaps matches TRBD1 (6 bases). The ends were cut back, 6 bases at V and 5 bases at J, with 19 bases in the middle. Germline V gives CDR1 KGHDR, CDR2 SFDVKD. The length of the CDR3 is 16 residues.

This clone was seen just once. The CDR3 protein is CATSRDIQNTEAFF. CDR3 nucleotide sequence: TGTGCCACCAGCAGAGATATACAGAACACTGAAGCTTTCTTT. The J gene is TRBJ1-1, the V gene TRBV15; no clear D. Per germline, CDR1 LNHNV and CDR2 YYDKDF (reference sequence). There are 14 residues in the CDR3. Trimming stripped 0 bases from V and 1 base from J, with 6 bases between.

Here the CDR3 reads CASSQEYGGRYGYTF. CDR3 sequence (DNA): TGTGCCAGCAGCCAAGAATACGGAGGGCGCTATGGCTACACCTTC. J is TRBJ1-2 and V is TRBV3-1 (or the pseudogene TRBV3-2); D is unclear. With 0 bases removed from V and 4 bases from J, the gap between germline ends came to 12 bases. The germline CDR1 and CDR2 sequences are LGHDT and YNNKEL (reference sequence). This CDR3 spans 15 amino acids.

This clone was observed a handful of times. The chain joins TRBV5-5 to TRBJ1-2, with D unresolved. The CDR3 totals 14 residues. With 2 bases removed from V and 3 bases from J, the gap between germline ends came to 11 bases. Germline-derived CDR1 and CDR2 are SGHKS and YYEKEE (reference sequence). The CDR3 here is CASSLSGSHYGYTF. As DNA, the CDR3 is TGTGCCAGCAGCTTATCCGGGTCGCACTATGGCTACACCTTC.

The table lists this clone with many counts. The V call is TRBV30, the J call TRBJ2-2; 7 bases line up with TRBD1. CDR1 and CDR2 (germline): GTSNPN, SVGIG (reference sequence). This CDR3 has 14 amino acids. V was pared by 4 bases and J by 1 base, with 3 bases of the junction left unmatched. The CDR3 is CAWNRGMNTGELFF. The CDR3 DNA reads TGTGCCTGGAACAGGGGCATGAACACCGGGGAGCTGTTTTTT.

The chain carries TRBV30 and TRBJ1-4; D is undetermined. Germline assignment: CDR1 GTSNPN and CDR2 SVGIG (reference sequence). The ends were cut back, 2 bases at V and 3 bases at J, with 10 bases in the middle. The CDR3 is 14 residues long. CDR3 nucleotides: TGTGCCTGGAGTACCCGACTGTCTAATGAAAAACTGTTTTTT. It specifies CAWSTRLSNEKLFF.

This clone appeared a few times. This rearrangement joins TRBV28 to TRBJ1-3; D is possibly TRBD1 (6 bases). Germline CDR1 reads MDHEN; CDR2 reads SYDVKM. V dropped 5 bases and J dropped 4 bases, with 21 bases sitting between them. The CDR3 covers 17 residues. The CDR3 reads CASSPPGNRAGGNTIYF. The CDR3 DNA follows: TGTGCCAGCAGTCCCCCGGGGAACAGGGCCGGCGGAAACACCATATATTTT.

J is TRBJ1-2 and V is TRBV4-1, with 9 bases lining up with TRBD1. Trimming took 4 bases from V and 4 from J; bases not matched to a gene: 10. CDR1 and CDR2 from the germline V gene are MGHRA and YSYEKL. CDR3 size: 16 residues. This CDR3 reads CASSLSPGQGGYGYTF. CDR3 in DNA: TGCGCCAGCAGCCTATCTCCGGGACAGGGAGGCTATGGCTACACCTTC.

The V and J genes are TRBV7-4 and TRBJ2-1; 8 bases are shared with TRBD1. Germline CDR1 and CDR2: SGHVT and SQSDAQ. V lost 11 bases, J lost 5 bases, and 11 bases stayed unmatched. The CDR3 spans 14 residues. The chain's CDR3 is CAGPRGRGHNEQFF. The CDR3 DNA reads TGTGCCGGCCCACGAGGCAGGGGGCACAATGAGCAGTTCTTC.

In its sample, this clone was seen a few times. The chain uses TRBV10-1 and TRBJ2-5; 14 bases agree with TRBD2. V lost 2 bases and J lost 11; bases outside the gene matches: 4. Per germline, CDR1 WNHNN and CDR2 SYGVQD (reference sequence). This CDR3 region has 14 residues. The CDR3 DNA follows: TGCGCCAGCAGTGAGGGGACTAGCGGGGGCCTTCAGTACTTC. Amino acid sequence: CASSEGTSGGLQYF.

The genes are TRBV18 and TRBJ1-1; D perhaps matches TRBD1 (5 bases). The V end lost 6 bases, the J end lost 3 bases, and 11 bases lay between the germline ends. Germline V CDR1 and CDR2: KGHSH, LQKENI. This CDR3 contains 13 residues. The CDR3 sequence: CASSTGMDTEAFF. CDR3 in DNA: TGTGCCAGCTCCACAGGTATGGACACTGAAGCTTTCTTT.

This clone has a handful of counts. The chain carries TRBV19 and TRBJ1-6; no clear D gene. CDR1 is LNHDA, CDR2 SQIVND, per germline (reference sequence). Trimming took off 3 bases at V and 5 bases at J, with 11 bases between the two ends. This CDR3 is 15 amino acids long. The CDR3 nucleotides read TGTGCCAGTAGTATTCCTGGTAGAGATAATTCACCCCTCCACTTT. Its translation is CASSIPGRDNSPLHF.

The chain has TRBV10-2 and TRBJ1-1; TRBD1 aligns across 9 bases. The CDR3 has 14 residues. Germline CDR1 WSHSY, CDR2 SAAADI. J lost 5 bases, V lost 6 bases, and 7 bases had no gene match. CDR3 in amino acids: CASRGGTGTTEAFF. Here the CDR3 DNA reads TGCGCCAGCAGAGGCGGGACAGGGACGACTGAAGCTTTCTTT.

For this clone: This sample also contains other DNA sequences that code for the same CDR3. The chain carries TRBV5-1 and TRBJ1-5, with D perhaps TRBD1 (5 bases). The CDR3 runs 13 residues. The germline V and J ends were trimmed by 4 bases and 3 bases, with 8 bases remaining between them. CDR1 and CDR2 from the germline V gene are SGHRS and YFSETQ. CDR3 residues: CASSGGANQPQHF. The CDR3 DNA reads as TGCGCCAGCAGCGGAGGGGCCAATCAGCCCCAGCATTTT.

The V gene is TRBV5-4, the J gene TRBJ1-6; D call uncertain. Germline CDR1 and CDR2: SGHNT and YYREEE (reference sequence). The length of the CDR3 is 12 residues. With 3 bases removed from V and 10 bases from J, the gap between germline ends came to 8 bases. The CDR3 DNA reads TGTGCCAGCAGCTCCTATGAATCACCCCTCCACTTT. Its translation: CASSSYESPLHF.

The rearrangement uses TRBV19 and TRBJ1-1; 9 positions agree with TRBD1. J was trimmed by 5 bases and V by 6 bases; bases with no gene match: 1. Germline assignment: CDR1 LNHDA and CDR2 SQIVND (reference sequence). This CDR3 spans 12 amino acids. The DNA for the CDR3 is TGTGCCAGTAGCGACAGGGGGACTGAAGCTTTCTTT. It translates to CASSDRGTEAFF.

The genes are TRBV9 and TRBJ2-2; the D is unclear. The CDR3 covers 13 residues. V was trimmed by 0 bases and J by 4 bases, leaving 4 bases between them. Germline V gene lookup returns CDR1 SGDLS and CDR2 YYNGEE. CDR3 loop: CASSVGGTGELFF. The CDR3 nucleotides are TGTGCCAGCAGCGTAGGAGGCACCGGGGAGCTGTTTTTT.

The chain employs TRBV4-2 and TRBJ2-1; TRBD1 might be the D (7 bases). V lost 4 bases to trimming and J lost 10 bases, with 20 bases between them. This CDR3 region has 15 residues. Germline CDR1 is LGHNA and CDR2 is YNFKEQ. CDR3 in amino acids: CASSPGGGGEREQFF. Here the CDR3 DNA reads TGTGCCAGCAGCCCAGGAGGGGGCGGAGAGAGGGAGCAGTTCTTC.